Below, 14 T cell receptor beta chains from the same sample are listed, as sequenced in a study of T cells after yellow fever vaccination. TCRdb reprocessed the 5' RACE reads via MiXCR and lists one record per CDR3 protein. Of 300,000 to 450,000 distinct CDR3 sequences in the sample, around 8.1% were seen once. The material sequenced was PBMCs, taken roughly 47 days after the first yellow fever vaccination. These receptors were taken from a man between 18 and 29 years old who received the YFV17D yellow fever vaccine.

This clonotype was found a few times. CDR3 sequence (DNA): TGCAGTGCTCGGCGAACCGGGACAGGGTCTCTCTCAAATAGCAATCAGCCCCAGCATTTT. It is translated as CSARRTGTGSLSNSNQPQHF. The V call is TRBV20-1, the J call TRBJ1-5; TRBD1 matches 9 bases. The CDR3 is 20 residues long. J gave up 0 bases and V 5 bases, and 20 bases lay outside the gene matches. Germline V gene lookup returns CDR1 DFQATT and CDR2 SNEGSKA (reference sequence).

The gene calls are TRBV24-1 and TRBJ1-1; D call uncertain. The CDR3 is 11 amino acids. V lost 3 bases to trimming and J lost 5 bases, with 3 bases between them. Germline V CDR1 and CDR2: KGHDR, SFDVKD. The CDR3 region is CATSDRTEAFF. CDR3 in DNA: TGTGCCACCAGTGATCGGACTGAAGCTTTCTTT.

This clonotype was seen only a few times. The V call is TRBV20-1, the J call TRBJ1-5, with D possibly TRBD1 on 6 matching bases. Germline assignment: CDR1 DFQATT and CDR2 SNEGSKA (reference sequence). V lost 4 bases and J lost 5, with 12 bases in between. CDR3 size: 13 residues. The CDR3 loop is CSAIQGTYQPQHF. Written as DNA, the CDR3 is TGCAGTGCTATACAGGGAACTTATCAGCCCCAGCATTTT.

The chain uses TRBV7-8 and TRBJ1-6; D not certain. The CDR3 runs 17 residues. Looked up from germline, CDR1 is SGHVS and CDR2 is FQNEAQ. Deletions cut 3 bases from V and 7 bases from J, with 19 bases between. The CDR3 coding sequence is TGTGCCAGCAGCTTTTTATCGTTCTGGACGGACAATTCACCCCTCCACTTT. It encodes CASSFLSFWTDNSPLHF.

This clonotype was observed a handful of times. The gene calls are TRBV18 and TRBJ1-2; D perhaps matches TRBD1 (5 bases). The CDR3 loop spans 16 amino acids. V lost 3 bases and J lost 4, with 18 bases in between. Germline V CDR1 and CDR2: KGHSH, LQKENI. As DNA, the CDR3 is TGTGCCAGCTCACCGGAGGGAACGGGGGACCTCTATGGCTACACCTTC. The encoded protein is CASSPEGTGDLYGYTF.

J is TRBJ2-7 and V is TRBV27, with D unclear. The CDR3 extends over 11 amino acids. Trimming left V 4 bases short and J 5 bases short, with 6 bases between. Germline-derived CDR1 and CDR2 are MNHEY and SMNVEV (reference sequence). In nucleotides, the CDR3 is TGTGCCAGCAGTTCAACAGACGAGCAGTACTTC. Its protein product is CASSSTDEQYF.

This clonotype has at least ten counts. This chain links TRBV24-1 with TRBJ2-2; TRBD2 might be the D (5 bases). The CDR3 has 13 amino acids. Germline assignment: CDR1 KGHDR and CDR2 SFDVKD. Trimming removed 2 bases at V and 5 bases at J, with 5 bases between. CDR3: CATSDWETGELFF. The CDR3 nucleotides read TGTGCCACCAGTGATTGGGAGACCGGGGAGCTGTTTTTT.

The chain is built from TRBV20-1 and TRBJ2-3, with 11 bases lining up with TRBD2. With V trimmed by 3 bases and J by 7 bases, 6 bases remained unmatched. Looked up from germline, CDR1 is DFQATT and CDR2 is SNEGSKA (reference sequence). The CDR3 extends over 14 amino acids. CDR3 nucleotides: TGCAGTGCTAGTCATAGCGGGGGGGCGAATACGCAGTATTTT. It translates to CSASHSGGANTQYF.

There are a few counts of this clonotype. The rearrangement joins TRBV10-3 to TRBJ2-6; TRBD2 matches 8 bases. Germline assignment: CDR1 ENHRY and CDR2 SYGVKD. After removal of 5 bases from V and 2 bases from J, the junction contained 8 bases not matched to a gene. This CDR3 comprises 17 residues. Here the CDR3 reads CAISPSGGGPGANVLTF. The CDR3, as DNA: TGTGCCATCAGTCCCTCCGGGGGGGGCCCTGGGGCCAACGTCCTGACTTTC.

This clonotype was detected only a few times. This rearrangement joins TRBV20-1 to TRBJ2-5; D is unclear. CDR1 is DFQATT, CDR2 SNEGSKA, per germline (reference sequence). Between the trimmed V and J ends, which lost 1 base and 4 bases, there was a span of 16 bases. The CDR3 sequence is 15 residues long. DNA of the CDR3: TGCAGTGCTAGAGCCCCGGCTAGGGATTCAGAGACCCAGTACTTC. It translates to CSARAPARDSETQYF.

This sequence joins TRBV12-3 or TRBV12-4 and TRBJ1-2; D remains ambiguous. This CDR3 comprises 13 residues. V shed 5 bases and J shed 8 bases, with 15 bases lying between them. The CDR3 spells CASSRNRVGGYTF. CDR3 DNA: TGTGCCAGCAGTCGTAATAGGGTTGGCGGCTACACCTTC.

This clonotype occurred a few times. The genes are TRBV7-8 and TRBJ1-3; D is unclear. The CDR3 runs to 13 residues. Germline lookup yields CDR1 SGHVS and CDR2 FQNEAQ. Trimming took 5 bases from V and 4 from J, leaving 9 bases between them. The CDR3 region has the DNA TGTGCCAGCAGCCGCGGGTTCGGAAACACCATATATTTT. It specifies CASSRGFGNTIYF.

This chain links TRBV2 with TRBJ2-5; D is undetermined. Germline V gives CDR1 SNHLY, CDR2 FYNNEI. The CDR3 covers 13 residues. Trimming left V 5 bases short and J 1 base short, with 8 bases between. The DNA of the CDR3 is TGTGCCAGCAGTTGGTCAACCCAAGAGACCCAGTACTTC. This encodes CASSWSTQETQYF.

This clonotype occurred a few times. V gene TRBV6-2 or TRBV6-3 combines with J gene TRBJ2-7; TRBD2 matches 9 bases. V was clipped by 0 bases and J by 6 bases; unmatched bases: 6. The V gene's germline CDR1 is MNHEY and CDR2 SVGEGT. The CDR3 covers 15 residues. In nucleotides, the CDR3 is TGTGCCAGCAGTTACTCAGCTAGCGGGGTAAGCGAGCAGTACGTC. This codes for CASSYSASGVSEQYV.